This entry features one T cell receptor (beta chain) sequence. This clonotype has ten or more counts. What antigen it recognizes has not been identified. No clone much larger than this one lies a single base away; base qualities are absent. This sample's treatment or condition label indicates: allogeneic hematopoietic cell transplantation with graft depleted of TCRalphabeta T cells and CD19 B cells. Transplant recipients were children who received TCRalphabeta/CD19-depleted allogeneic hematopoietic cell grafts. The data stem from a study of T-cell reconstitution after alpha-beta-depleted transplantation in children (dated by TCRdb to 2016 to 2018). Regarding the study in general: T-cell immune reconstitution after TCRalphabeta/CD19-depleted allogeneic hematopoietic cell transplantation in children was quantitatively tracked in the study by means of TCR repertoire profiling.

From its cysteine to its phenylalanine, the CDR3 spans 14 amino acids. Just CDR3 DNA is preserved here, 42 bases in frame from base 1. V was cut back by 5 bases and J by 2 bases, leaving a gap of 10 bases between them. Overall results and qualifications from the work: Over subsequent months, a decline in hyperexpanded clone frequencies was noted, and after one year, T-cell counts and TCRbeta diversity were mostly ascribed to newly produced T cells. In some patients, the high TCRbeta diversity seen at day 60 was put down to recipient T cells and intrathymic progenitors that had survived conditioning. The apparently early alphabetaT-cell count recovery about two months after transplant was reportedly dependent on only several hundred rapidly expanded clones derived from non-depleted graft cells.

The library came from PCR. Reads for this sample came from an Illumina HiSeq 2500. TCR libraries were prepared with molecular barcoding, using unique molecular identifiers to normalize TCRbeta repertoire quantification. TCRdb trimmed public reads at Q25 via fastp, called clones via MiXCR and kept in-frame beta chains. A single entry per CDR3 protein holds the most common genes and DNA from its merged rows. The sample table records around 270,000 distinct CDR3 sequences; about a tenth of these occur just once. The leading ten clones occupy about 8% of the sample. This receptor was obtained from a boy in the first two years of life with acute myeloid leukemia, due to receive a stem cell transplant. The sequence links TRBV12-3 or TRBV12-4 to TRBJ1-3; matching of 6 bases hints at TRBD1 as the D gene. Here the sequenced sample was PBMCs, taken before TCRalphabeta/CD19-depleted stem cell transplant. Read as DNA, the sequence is TGTGCCAGCAGTCCAGGGACAACTGGAAACACCATATATTTT. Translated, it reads CASSPGTTGNTIYF.